What follows is one TCR beta chain and its context. Its antigen is still unknown. This record belongs to a study of graft-versus-host responses after intestinal transplantation. Background on the study: Anti-thymocyte globulin was used for induction in all recipients, who then took tacrolimus and steroids for approximately 3 years.

Germline CDR1 and CDR2: SGHRS and YFSETQ. The CDR3 consists of 19 residues. V lost 0 bases to trimming and J lost 3 bases; unmatched junction nucleotides: 13. The table came from immunoSEQ multiplex PCR; TCRdb's copy has only in-frame clones and leaves some out. This table holds some 7,700 clones, roughly 85% found once. General study findings and limits: Among recipient marrow samples, GvH clones were found; some appeared first in ileum or blood. Across patients carrying graft-donor T cell macrochimerism, allografts held high graft-versus-host to host-versus-graft clonal ratios. Early after transplant, HvG clones declined as circulating GvH clones peaked.

Graft specimens yielded both intraepithelial and lamina propria lymphocytes. The chain combines TRBV5-1 with TRBJ2-5; 11 positions match TRBD2. This material consisted of ileum tissue, taken 120 to 130 days after transplant. The sequence derives from a human patient who received an intestinal transplant, so some T cells may come from the graft donor. CDR3 protein: CASSLAGRLAGGQEETQYF. The CDR3 nucleotides read TGCGCCAGCAGCTTGGCAGGGAGGCTAGCGGGAGGCCAGGAAGAGACCCAGTACTTC.